A single sample is the source of the 14 T cell receptor beta chains below, sequenced in a study of beta chain features in type 1 diabetes. Of the isolated RNA, all was reverse transcribed, and so the sequenced material was expressed TCRB transcripts. Assay: immunoSEQ multiplex PCR; the TCRdb copy retains only in-frame clones and omits some. The sample holds about 210,000 clones; roughly 11% are singletons and the top ten take 1% to 1.5%. The source material was central memory CD4+ T cells from blood. These receptors were obtained from a young man in good health.

This clone was recorded many times. The J gene is TRBJ2-7, the V gene TRBV7-2, with TRBD2 as a possible D gene (6 bases). Germline loops: CDR1 SGHTA, CDR2 FQGNSA. V lost 4 bases and J 0 bases, leaving 13 bases between the germline ends. The CDR3 contains 15 residues. In DNA, the CDR3 is TGTGCCAGCAGCTCCGCCGGGACTGGCTCCTACGAGCAGTACTTC. This gives the protein CASSSAGTGSYEQYF. The whole variable domain, filled in from reference TRBV7-2 and TRBJ2-7, reads GAGVSQSPSNKVTEKGKDVELRCDPISGHTALYWYRQSLGQGLEFLIYFQGNSAPDKSGLPSDRFSAERTGGSVSTLTIQRTQQEDSAVYLCASSSAGTGSYEQYFGPGTRLTVT.

The chain uses TRBV5-4 and TRBJ1-4; 7 positions agree with TRBD1. Germline V gene lookup returns CDR1 SGHNT and CDR2 YYREEE (reference sequence). This CDR3 spans 13 amino acids. The trim removed 3 bases at V and 11 bases at J, leaving 7 bases unmatched. CDR3 protein: CASSSDRMMKLFF. CDR3 sequence (DNA): TGTGCCAGCAGCTCGGACAGGATGATGAAACTGTTTTTT. The full variable domain, rest sourced from reference TRBV5-4 and TRBJ1-4, is ETGVTQSPTHLIKTRGQQVTLRCSSQSGHNTVSWYQQALGQGPQFIFQYYREEENGRGNFPPRFSGLQFPNYSSELNVNALELDDSALYLCASSSDRMMKLFFGSGTQLSVL.

This clone was detected a few times. V and J are TRBV9 and TRBJ2-1, with D uncertain. Per germline, CDR1 SGDLS and CDR2 YYNGEE. This CDR3 spans 13 amino acids. Trimming stripped 0 bases from V and 9 bases from J, with 10 bases between. The CDR3 sequence is CASSVEWVSEQFF. The DNA of the CDR3 is TGTGCCAGCAGCGTAGAGTGGGTCAGTGAGCAGTTCTTC.

CDR3 amino acids: CASSPTTQETQYF. Written as DNA, the CDR3 is TGTGCCAGCAGCCCAACCACCCAAGAGACCCAGTACTTC. This chain links TRBV7-8 with TRBJ2-5; no clear D gene. CDR3 length: 13 amino acids. The germline V and J ends were trimmed by 5 bases and 1 base, with 8 bases remaining between them. Germline loops: CDR1 SGHVS, CDR2 FQNEAQ.

There are a few counts of this clone. The V gene is TRBV4-2, the J gene TRBJ2-2; tentatively, D is TRBD1 or TRBD2 (6 bases each). V dropped 0 bases and J dropped 5 bases, with 13 bases sitting between them. The CDR3 is 16 residues long. Germline-derived CDR1 and CDR2 are LGHNA and YNFKEQ. This CDR3 reads CASSQEQGGRTGELFF. The DNA for the CDR3 is TGTGCCAGCAGCCAAGAACAGGGAGGACGGACCGGGGAGCTGTTTTTT.

This chain joins TRBV5-4 and TRBJ2-1; D possibly corresponds to TRBD2 (5 bases). The ends were cut back, 4 bases at V and 2 bases at J, with 13 bases in the middle. Germline CDR1 is SGHNT and CDR2 is YYREEE (reference sequence). There are 15 residues in the CDR3. The CDR3 coding sequence is TGTGCCAGCAGCAAGGACTGGGCAACCTACAATGAGCAGTTCTTC. Translated, it gives CASSKDWATYNEQFF.

This chain connects TRBV28 to TRBJ2-3; D unresolved. The CDR3 loop spans 13 amino acids. CDR1 and CDR2 from the germline V gene are MDHEN and SYDVKM. V shed 3 bases and J shed 1 base, with 5 bases lying between them. CDR3 amino acids: CASSFLGTDTQYF. The CDR3 DNA is TGTGCCAGCAGTTTTTTAGGCACAGATACGCAGTATTTT.

This clone appeared a few times. This sequence joins TRBV6-5 and TRBJ2-3; TRBD1 matches at 8 bases. CDR3 length: 16 residues. The germline gives CDR1 MNHEY, CDR2 SVGAGI. Trimming removed 2 bases from V and 2 bases from J; junction bases left unmatched: 6. The CDR3 spells CASSYPGTGHTDTQYF. The CDR3 nucleotides read TGTGCCAGCAGTTACCCCGGGACAGGACACACAGATACGCAGTATTTT.

This clone was detected only a few times. V usage is TRBV4-2 and J usage is TRBJ1-1; 7 bases are a match to TRBD1. The V segment lost 3 bases and the J segment 3 bases; nucleotides outside the gene matches: 7. The CDR3 loop spans 15 amino acids. The germline V gene has CDR1 LGHNA and CDR2 YNFKEQ. CDR3 protein: CASSHGRQGDTEAFF. CDR3 nucleotides: TGTGCCAGCAGCCACGGTAGACAGGGCGACACTGAAGCTTTCTTT.

V usage is TRBV4-1 and J usage is TRBJ1-5; D is perhaps TRBD1 (5 bases). Per the germline V gene, CDR1 is MGHRA and CDR2 is YSYEKL. V lost 4 bases, J lost 5 bases, and 15 bases lay in between. The CDR3 has 15 amino acids. This chain's CDR3 is CASSLSGLSDQPQHF. In DNA, the CDR3 is TGCGCCAGCAGCCTCTCGGGACTCTCTGATCAGCCCCAGCATTTT.

This clone was detected only a few times. This likely reflects a read error, since a far larger clone is one base away. V is TRBV12-2 and J is TRBJ2-6. TRBV12-2 is an annotated pseudogene. The CDR3 has 16 residues. The CDR3: CARRRWGSSGANVLTF. Written as DNA, the CDR3 is TGTGCAAGGCGCCGTTGGGGTTCCTCTGGGGCCAACGTCCTGACTTTC.

The chain uses TRBV7-6 and TRBJ2-1; 8 bases are a match to TRBD2. The V gene's germline CDR1 is SGHVS and CDR2 FNYEAQ. This CDR3 has 15 residues. The trim removed 5 bases at V and 6 bases at J, leaving 9 bases unmatched. The CDR3 nucleotides read TGTGCCAGCAGCCAACCGGGACTAGGGTTCAATGAGCAGTTCTTC. Its translation is CASSQPGLGFNEQFF. The full variable domain, completed using reference TRBV7-6 and TRBJ2-1, is GAGVSQSPRYKVTKRGQDVALRCDPISGHVSLYWYRQALGQGPEFLTYFNYEAQQDKSGLPNDRFSAERPEGSISTLTIQRTEQRDSAMYRCASSQPGLGFNEQFFGPGTRLTVL.

The V gene is TRBV7-8, the J gene TRBJ2-7; 10 bases align to TRBD2. V shed 2 bases, J shed 2 bases, and the junction held 12 bases outside the gene matches. The CDR3 sequence is 18 residues long. Germline V gives CDR1 SGHVS, CDR2 FQNEAQ. This CDR3 reads CASSLFASGRSGAYEQYF. For the CDR3, the DNA is TGTGCCAGCAGCTTATTTGCTAGCGGGAGATCAGGAGCCTACGAGCAGTACTTC. The variable domain in full, completed from reference TRBV7-8 and TRBJ2-7, reads GAGVSQSPRYKVAKRGQDVALRCDPISGHVSLFWYQQALGQGPEFLTYFQNEAQLDKSGLPSDRFFAERPEGSVSTLKIQRTQQEDSAVYLCASSLFASGRSGAYEQYFGPGTRLTVT.

This clone was seen a few times. The CDR3 is CASSLGGQGYEQYF. In nucleotides, the CDR3 is TGTGCCAGCAGCTTAGGTGGACAGGGCTACGAGCAGTACTTC. The chain is built from TRBV7-6 and TRBJ2-7, with 8 bases fitting TRBD1. Germline CDR1 is SGHVS and CDR2 is FNYEAQ. The V segment lost 1 base and the J segment 3 bases; nucleotides outside the gene matches: 2. This CDR3 comprises 14 residues.